The 10 T cell receptor beta chains reported below all come from one sample, sequenced in a study of cytomegalovirus exposure and HLA in healthy donors. Profiling relied on immunoSEQ multiplex PCR, and the TCRdb table lists in-frame clones only, not all of them. This table has 200,000 to 250,000 clones, over 75% appearing once. Material for sequencing was PBMCs. These receptors were obtained from a woman younger than 35 in good health and CMV-seropositive.

V and J are TRBV6-5 and TRBJ2-3, with D possibly being TRBD2 (5 bases). Germline loops: CDR1 MNHEY, CDR2 SVGAGI. The CDR3 runs 15 residues. The V end was cut by 6 bases, the J end by 0 bases, with 13 bases between. CDR3 loop: CASRLNGLSTDTQYF. The DNA for the CDR3 is TGTGCCAGCAGGTTAAATGGACTTAGCACAGATACGCAGTATTTT.

This chain uses TRBV30 with TRBJ2-3, with TRBD2 identical over 12 bases. The V gene end was trimmed by 3 bases and the J gene end by 0 bases; junction bases not matched to a gene: 7. Germline CDR1 GTSNPN, CDR2 SVGIG (reference sequence). This CDR3 is built from 17 residues. The CDR3 DNA is TGTGCCTGGAGCCTCTCCCTAGCGGGAGGGAGCACAGATACGCAGTATTTT. This translates into CAWSLSLAGGSTDTQYF.

The J gene is TRBJ2-1, the V gene TRBV29-1, with 8 bases matching TRBD2. V was pared by 1 base and J by 7 bases, with 12 bases of the junction left unmatched. Germline CDR1 and CDR2: SQVTM and ANQGSEA. The CDR3 spans 16 residues. The CDR3 loop is CSVEVGTRWFGNEQFF. CDR3 DNA sequence: TGCAGCGTTGAAGTCGGGACTAGATGGTTCGGGAATGAGCAGTTCTTC.

The V and J genes are TRBV4-1 and TRBJ2-3; TRBD1 is a possible D gene (6 bases). The CDR3 loop spans 14 amino acids. Germline assignment: CDR1 MGHRA and CDR2 YSYEKL. Deletions cut 4 bases from V and 7 bases from J, with 15 bases between. In DNA, the CDR3 is TGCGCCAGCAGCCGGGACAACCCCGTACATACGCAGTATTTT. Its protein product is CASSRDNPVHTQYF.

The chain combines TRBV28 with TRBJ1-2; tentatively, D is TRBD1 (5 bases). Germline V lookup: CDR1 MDHEN, CDR2 SYDVKM. Trimming removed 4 bases at V and 2 bases at J, with 17 bases between. The CDR3 covers 16 residues. CDR3 sequence (DNA): TGTGCCAGCAGTTCAACGAACCAGACAGAAAACTATGGCTACACCTTC. Translation gives CASSSTNQTENYGYTF.

The chain couples TRBV11-2 to TRBJ2-7; TRBD1 might be the D (6 bases). Trimming stripped 1 base from V and 4 bases from J, with 8 bases between. Germline lookup yields CDR1 SGHAT and CDR2 FQNNGV. The length of the CDR3 is 13 residues. This chain's CDR3 is CASSLGQDYEQYF. The CDR3 DNA is TGTGCCAGCAGCTTAGGACAGGATTACGAGCAGTACTTC. Full variable domain (remainder filled in from reference TRBV11-2 and TRBJ2-7): EAGVAQSPRYKIIEKRQSVAFWCNPISGHATLYWYQQILGQGPKLLIQFQNNGVVDDSQLPKDRFSAERLKGVDSTLKIQPAKLEDSAVYLCASSLGQDYEQYFGPGTRLTVT.

This clone was observed once. The V call is TRBV11-2, the J call TRBJ1-5, with D maybe TRBD1 (6 bases). The CDR3 length is 15 residues. The germline V gene encodes CDR1 SGHAT and CDR2 FQNNGV. The V gene lost 2 bases and the J gene lost 4 bases, with 12 bases spanning the gap. CDR3 protein: CASSLRGGGNQPQHF. CDR3 bases: TGTGCCAGCAGCTTAAGGGGAGGGGGTAATCAGCCCCAGCATTTT.

The chain links TRBV5-4 to TRBJ1-5, with 10 positions matching TRBD1. Per germline, CDR1 SGHNT and CDR2 YYREEE (reference sequence). V lost 0 bases to trimming and J lost 4 bases; unmatched junction nucleotides: 4. The CDR3 is made up of 16 amino acids. This CDR3 reads CASSLGGTGANQPQHF. CDR3 bases: TGTGCCAGCAGCTTGGGGGGGACAGGGGCGAATCAGCCCCAGCATTTT.

J is TRBJ2-3 and V is TRBV6-5; no clear D gene. Germline V gene sequence: CDR1 MNHEY, CDR2 SVGAGI. With 10 bases removed from V and 1 base from J, the gap between germline ends came to 9 bases. The CDR3 runs 12 residues. The CDR3 here is CATRVGTDTQYF. The CDR3 DNA reads TGTGCCACCCGAGTTGGCACAGATACGCAGTATTTT.

The CDR3 here is CASSLARDTQYF. The DNA for the CDR3 is TGCGCCAGCAGCTTGGCCAGGGATACGCAGTATTTT. The chain couples TRBV5-1 to TRBJ2-3; D gene unclear. This CDR3 comprises 12 residues. The V gene's germline CDR1 is SGHRS and CDR2 YFSETQ. Trimming removed 0 bases from V and 6 bases from J, with 5 bases in between.